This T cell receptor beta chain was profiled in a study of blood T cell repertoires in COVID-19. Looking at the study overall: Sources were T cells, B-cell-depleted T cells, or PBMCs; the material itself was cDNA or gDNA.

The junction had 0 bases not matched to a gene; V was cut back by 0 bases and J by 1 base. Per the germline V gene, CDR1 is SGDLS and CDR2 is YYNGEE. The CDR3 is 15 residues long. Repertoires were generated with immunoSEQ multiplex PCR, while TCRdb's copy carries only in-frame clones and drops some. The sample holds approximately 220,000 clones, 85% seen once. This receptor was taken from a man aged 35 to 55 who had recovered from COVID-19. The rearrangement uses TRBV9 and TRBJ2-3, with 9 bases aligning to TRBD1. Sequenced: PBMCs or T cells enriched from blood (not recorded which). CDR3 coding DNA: TGTGCCAGCAGCGTAGGGGACAGGGGCACAGATACGCAGTATTTT. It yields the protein CASSVGDRGTDTQYF.